Listed below are T cell receptor beta chains from one sample, sequenced in a study of blood T cell repertoires in COVID-19. Sequenced by immunoSEQ multiplex PCR; TCRdb stores in-frame clones only, minus some. The sample has tens of thousands of clones; more than 60% are singletons. Sequences were obtained from peripheral blood. These receptors came from a woman between 65 and 79 years old with acute or convalescent COVID-19. CDR3s include the opening cysteine and the closing phenylalanine or tryptophan. Fields, in order: J gene, clone size, V gene, D gene, CDR3 protein, CDR3 DNA. A D gene is named only where the DNA matches it firmly. Not all rows give a size; the values are once, few, many and, for expanded clones, a class.

j_gene: TRBJ2-7
abundance: few
v_gene: TRBV19
d_gene: TRBD1
CDR3aa: CASRGRDRDYEQYF
CDR3nt: TGTGCCAGCAGAGGTCGGGACAGGGACTACGAGCAGTACTTC

j_gene: TRBJ2-1
abundance: .
v_gene: TRBV19
d_gene: TRBD2
CDR3aa: CASSLYLADFNEQFF
CDR3nt: TGTGCCAGTAGTTTATACCTAGCGGATTTCAATGAGCAGTTCTTC

j_gene: TRBJ1-5
abundance: .
v_gene: TRBV5-1
d_gene: TRBD1
CDR3aa: CASSPAGQLDQPQHF
CDR3nt: TGCGCCAGCAGCCCGGCGGGACAGTTAGATCAGCCCCAGCATTTT

j_gene: TRBJ1-2
abundance: .
v_gene: TRBV5-1
d_gene: .
CDR3aa: CASSRSRREFGGYTF
CDR3nt: TGCGCCAGCAGCCGATCTCGCCGGGAGTTTGGTGGCTACACCTTC

j_gene: TRBJ1-6
abundance: few
v_gene: TRBV9
d_gene: .
CDR3aa: CASSVEQGWGSPLHF
CDR3nt: TGTGCCAGCAGCGTAGAACAGGGCTGGGGATCACCCCTCCACTTT

j_gene: TRBJ2-5
abundance: few
v_gene: TRBV27
d_gene: TRBD1
CDR3aa: CASPDRGGGTQYF
CDR3nt: TGTGCCAGCCCGGACAGGGGGGGCGGGACCCAGTACTTC

j_gene: TRBJ1-4
abundance: .
v_gene: TRBV2
d_gene: TRBD1
CDR3aa: CASSYGQEHEKLFF
CDR3nt: TGTGCCAGCAGCTACGGACAGGAGCATGAAAAACTGTTTTTT

j_gene: TRBJ1-3
abundance: .
v_gene: TRBV19
d_gene: .
CDR3aa: CASSPSSGNTIYF
CDR3nt: TGTGCCAGTAGTCCGTCCTCTGGAAACACCATATATTTT

j_gene: TRBJ2-1
abundance: .
v_gene: TRBV7-2
d_gene: TRBD1
CDR3aa: CASTRQGPTDEQFF
CDR3nt: TGTGCCAGCACAAGACAGGGTCCTACGGATGAGCAGTTCTTC

j_gene: TRBJ1-6
abundance: .
v_gene: TRBV11-2
d_gene: TRBD1
CDR3aa: CASREQGVLSPLHF
CDR3nt: TGTGCCAGCAGGGAACAGGGGGTCCTTTCACCCCTCCACTTT

j_gene: TRBJ1-2
abundance: .
v_gene: TRBV19
d_gene: TRBD1
CDR3aa: CASSKGQGSRANYGYTF
CDR3nt: TGTGCCAGTAGTAAAGGACAGGGCTCGCGAGCTAACTATGGCTACACCTTC

j_gene: TRBJ2-1
abundance: .
v_gene: TRBV19
d_gene: TRBD2
CDR3aa: CASSIGSGRFHNEQFF
CDR3nt: TGTGCCAGTAGTATAGGGAGCGGGAGGTTCCACAATGAGCAGTTCTTC

j_gene: TRBJ1-1
abundance: once
v_gene: TRBV15
d_gene: TRBD1
CDR3aa: CATSKHMTGGNTEAFF
CDR3nt: TGTGCCACCAGCAAGCACATGACAGGGGGGAACACTGAAGCTTTCTTT